A single sample gave rise to the 13 T cell receptor beta chains below, sequenced in a study of blood T cell repertoires in COVID-19. TCRdb's copy holds only in-frame clones and misses some; the assay was immunoSEQ multiplex PCR. The sample has fewer than 350,000 clones, nearly 90% seen once; the top ten hold about 1.7%. The material sequenced was PBMCs or T cells enriched from blood (not recorded which). These receptors were obtained from a woman under 30 with acute COVID-19.

V gene TRBV7-6 combines with J gene TRBJ1-2; D not resolved. Per the germline V gene, CDR1 is SGHVS and CDR2 is FNYEAQ. This CDR3 has 13 amino acids. The V end was cut by 4 bases, the J end by 8 bases, with 14 bases between. CDR3 sequence: CASSSLGFQGYTF. The CDR3 DNA follows: TGTGCCAGCAGCTCTCTAGGTTTTCAAGGCTACACCTTC.

The rearrangement uses TRBV3-1 (or the pseudogene TRBV3-2) and TRBJ1-6; tentatively, D is TRBD1 (5 bases). There are 17 residues in the CDR3. Trimming took off 4 bases at V and 8 bases at J, with 21 bases between the two ends. The V gene's germline CDR1 is LGHDT and CDR2 YNNKEL (reference sequence). CDR3 sequence (DNA): TGTGCCAGCAGCCGCCTCGGCGGACCTTTAGGGGATTCACCCCTCCACTTT. Amino acids: CASSRLGGPLGDSPLHF.

This chain uses TRBV18 with TRBJ2-6; weak D call: TRBD1 (5 bases). Germline V lookup: CDR1 KGHSH, CDR2 LQKENI. The V and J ends lost 1 base and 2 bases respectively, with 9 bases between them. The CDR3 consists of 16 residues. Here the CDR3 DNA reads TGTGCCAGCTCACCACAACAGGCGCCTGGGGCCAACGTCCTGACTTTC. Translation gives CASSPQQAPGANVLTF.

This rearrangement joins TRBV15 to TRBJ2-7; TRBD2 is a possible D gene (6 bases). Germline V gene lookup returns CDR1 LNHNV and CDR2 YYDKDF (reference sequence). The CDR3 loop spans 18 amino acids. Trimming shortened V by 5 bases and J by 4 bases, and 27 bases separated the two germline ends. This chain's CDR3 is CATSEYWGWQGGAYEQYF. The CDR3 nucleotides read TGTGCCACCAGCGAGTATTGGGGATGGCAGGGCGGGGCATACGAGCAGTACTTC.

The chain uses TRBV7-9 and TRBJ2-7; perhaps TRBD2 as D (5 bases). Germline V gene sequence: CDR1 SEHNR, CDR2 FQNEAQ (reference sequence). The CDR3 extends over 12 amino acids. The germline V and J ends were trimmed by 7 bases and 6 bases, with 13 bases remaining between them. DNA of the CDR3: TGTGCCAGCACCAAACGGGAAACCGAGCAGTACTTC. Its protein is CASTKRETEQYF.

This chain uses TRBV27 with TRBJ2-2, with D possibly matching TRBD1 (5 bases). This CDR3 is built from 14 residues. The germline V gene encodes CDR1 MNHEY and CDR2 SMNVEV (reference sequence). Trimming left V 8 bases short and J 5 bases short, with 15 bases between. The CDR3 DNA follows: TGTGCCAGCGGAACCGGACAACGAACCGGGGAGCTGTTTTTT. It specifies CASGTGQRTGELFF.

V usage is TRBV6-2 or TRBV6-3 and J usage is TRBJ2-7; D is unclear. Between the trimmed V and J ends, which lost 6 bases and 2 bases, there was a span of 8 bases. The CDR3 runs 12 residues. Germline CDR1 MNHEY, CDR2 SVGEGT. CDR3 region: CASSPDTYEQYF. CDR3 DNA sequence: TGTGCCAGCAGCCCCGACACCTACGAGCAGTACTTC.

A note on this clone: This same CDR3 is encoded by further DNA sequences in the sample. This chain links TRBV5-1 with TRBJ1-4, with a tentative D call TRBD1 (6 bases). The CDR3 contains 14 residues. CDR1 and CDR2 (germline): SGHRS, YFSETQ. V was cut by 2 bases and J by 3 bases, with 8 bases left in between. CDR3 residues: CASSLQGSNEKLFF. Here the CDR3 DNA reads TGCGCCAGCAGCTTACAGGGATCTAATGAAAAACTGTTTTTT. Full variable domain (remainder filled in from reference TRBV5-1 and TRBJ1-4): KAGVTQTPRYLIKTRGQQVTLSCSPISGHRSVSWYQQTPGQGLQFLFEYFSETQRNKGNFPGRFSGRQFSNSRSEMNVSTLELGDSALYLCASSLQGSNEKLFFGSGTQLSVL.

The rearrangement uses TRBV6-2 or TRBV6-3 and TRBJ2-2; tentative D call: TRBD2 (5 bases). The germline gives CDR1 MNHEY, CDR2 SVGEGT. CDR3 length equals 15 residues. The V end lost 2 bases, the J end lost 0 bases, and 7 bases lay between the germline ends. CDR3 residues: CASSYPGTNTGELFF. The CDR3 bases are TGTGCCAGCAGTTACCCGGGGACGAACACCGGGGAGCTGTTTTTT.

This clone has just a few counts. The chain combines TRBV28 with TRBJ1-2; D is undetermined. The CDR3 is made up of 16 amino acids. V lost 6 bases and J 3 bases, leaving 20 bases between the germline ends. Germline CDR1 MDHEN, CDR2 SYDVKM. DNA for the CDR3: TGTGCCAGCAGCCCTCGTCCCAGCAGACTCCACTATGGCTACACCTTC. Encoded protein: CASSPRPSRLHYGYTF.

The J gene is TRBJ2-3, the V gene TRBV14; D gene ambiguous. This CDR3 region has 12 residues. Trimming removed 4 bases at V and 6 bases at J, with 8 bases between. CDR1 and CDR2 (germline): SGHDN, FVKESK. The CDR3 spells CASSPYEDTQYF. The CDR3 coding sequence is TGTGCCAGCAGCCCCTACGAGGATACGCAGTATTTT.

In nucleotides, the CDR3 is TGTGCCAGCATGGGACAGGGGTTTGGCTACACCTTC. As protein: CASMGQGFGYTF. The genes are TRBV28 and TRBJ1-2; 10 nucleotides agree with TRBD1. This CDR3 region has 12 residues. V lost 7 bases to trimming and J lost 7 bases; unmatched junction nucleotides: 3. CDR1 is MDHEN, CDR2 SYDVKM, per germline.

J is TRBJ2-5 and V is TRBV3-1 (or the pseudogene TRBV3-2), with 8 bases lining up with TRBD2. V dropped 2 bases and J dropped 0; count of bases not matched to a gene: 8. The CDR3 runs to 17 residues. Germline CDR1 LGHDT, CDR2 YNNKEL (reference sequence). CDR3 sequence: CASSQFRASGYQETQYF. CDR3 DNA: TGTGCCAGCAGCCAATTTAGGGCTAGCGGGTACCAAGAGACCCAGTACTTC.